The rows below give T cell receptor beta chains drawn from one sample of a study of blood T cell repertoires in COVID-19. The method was immunoSEQ multiplex PCR; TCRdb's version includes in-frame clones alone and lacks a portion of them. The sample consists of about 68,000 clones, 85% to 90% of them appearing once. The material sequenced was peripheral blood. The receptors were gathered from a man between 50 and 59 years old with active COVID-19. CDR3s include the opening cysteine and the closing phenylalanine or tryptophan. The D gene is left open where the match is weak. Clone size appears in some rows only: once, few, many, or a class for an expanded clone.

-	TRBV7-2	TRBJ2-5	-	TGTGCCAGCAGCTTAAGGCGCGGAGGGGCCGAGACCCAGTACTTC	CASSLRRGGAETQYF
-	TRBV19	TRBJ1-4	-	TGTGCCACCGCCACGGGTTGGGAAAAACTGTTTTTT	CATATGWEKLFF
-	TRBV19	TRBJ2-5	TRBD1	TGTGCCAGTAGTACCCCGTGGGGACAGGGGGCCAGAGAGACCCAGTACTTC	CASSTPWGQGARETQYF
-	TRBV19	TRBJ1-6	TRBD1	TGTGCCAGTAGTACAGGGGGCGATAATTCACCCCTCCACTTT	CASSTGGDNSPLHF
-	TRBV29-1	TRBJ2-7	TRBD1	TGCAGCGTCGGACAGGGGGAAGTCGAGCAGTACTTC	CSVGQGEVEQYF
once	TRBV13	TRBJ2-7	-	TGTGCCAGCAGCTCGGGGGAGGGGGGTCTAACCTACGAGCAGTACTTC	CASSSGEGGLTYEQYF
-	TRBV5-8	TRBJ1-5	-	TGTGCCAGCAGCTTTGGAGGTCAGCCCCAGCATTTT	CASSFGGQPQHF
few	TRBV28	TRBJ2-2	TRBD2	TGTGCCAGCAGCCGGACTAGCGAGAACACCGGGGAGCTGTTTTTT	CASSRTSENTGELFF
-	TRBV3-1/TRBV3-2	TRBJ1-1	-	TGTGCCAGCAGCCGTAGAGACAGTAACACTGAAGCTTTCTTT	CASSRRDSNTEAFF
-	TRBV7-3	TRBJ1-2	-	TGTGCCAGCAGCTTCTTTCTAGGCAGTGGCTACACCTTC	CASSFFLGSGYTF